The clone carrying this T cell receptor (beta chain) was seen a few times. TCRdb processed the 5' RACE reads anew with MiXCR; each CDR3 protein has one entry. The sample shows about 470,000 distinct CDR3 sequences, 20% to 30% of them seen only once. The record originates from a study of T-cell memory formation after mild COVID-19. V trimming: 5 bases; J trimming: 5 bases; junction bases outside the gene matches: 9. The germline gives CDR1 GTSNPN, CDR2 SVGIG (reference sequence). CDR3 length: 13 residues. The chain couples TRBV30 to TRBJ2-7; 7 nucleotides align to TRBD1. The source of this sequence is an adult woman who had mild COVID-19 (a few samples of this study predate the infection). Cell type and time point are not known. Specimen: PBMCs or a T cell subset sorted from them (not recorded which). CDR3 residues: CAWCHKTGDEQYF. Here the CDR3 DNA reads TGTGCCTGGTGTCACAAAACAGGGGACGAGCAGTACTTC.